This T cell receptor beta chain originates from a study of regulatory T cells in long-lasting Graves disease. The wider study: Persistence in Graves' disease required over 5 years of antithyroid drugs plus positive TSH receptor antibodies.

With iRepertoire HTBI primers and Arm-PCR of CDR3 regions, TCR beta libraries were built. TCRdb independently ran MiXCR on the multiplex PCR reads; one entry per CDR3 protein. This sample has approximately 690,000 distinct CDR3 sequences; 25% to 35% occur once, and the top ten carry roughly 46%. General study findings and limits: There were preferences for TRBV28, TRBJ1-2 and TRBJ2-5 in persistent disease.

This clonotype was picked up many times. The antigen is unknown. Time point reported: persistent/refractory GD, antithyroid drugs over 5 years with positive TRAb. With RNA extracted from PBMCs as input, the TCR library was made. As a group, patients came from one endocrinology department in Xi'an, China. CDR3 length equals 13 residues. Trimming shortened V by 8 bases and J by 8 bases, and 18 bases separated the two germline ends. The clonotype originates from a female donor with Graves disease. This specimen was peripheral blood mononuclear cells (PBMCs), taken when the disease was refractory, from a patient treated with antithyroid drugs. This chain uses TRBV12-3 or TRBV12-4 with TRBJ1-2; D is undetermined. CDR3 sequence: CASSLTLPRGYTF. The CDR3 region has the DNA TGTGCCAGCTCTTTGACGCTCCCCCGGGGCTACACCTTC.